This T cell receptor beta chain was recorded in a study of shared T cell receptors in the human thymus. Profiling relied on immunoSEQ multiplex PCR, and the TCRdb table lists in-frame clones only, not all of them. The table records around 730,000 clones, approximately 85% of them present only once. The CDR3 is 16 residues long. The germline CDR1 and CDR2 sequences are SGHRS and YFSETQ. Trimming at V came to 8 bases and at J to 5 bases, leaving 16 bases not matched to a gene. The same data also went into a second study, on human thymus T cells. From that paper: Thymus tissue for the work was resected from patients undergoing corrective heart surgery.

V usage is TRBV5-1 and J usage is TRBJ2-5; 9 bases are a match to TRBD2. Sequenced sample: thymocytes. This TCR was recovered from a girl less than two years old with a congenital heart defect. CDR3 nucleotides: TGCGCCAGACCCGTCGTTGGACTAGCGTTATGTGAGACCCAGTACTTC. This translates into CARPVVGLALCETQYF.